This T cell receptor beta chain was found in a study of blood T cells in healthy people across ages. Ranging in age from about 6 to 90, the donors were healthy Caucasian individuals from Russia. This clonotype was found a few times. The CDR3 loop spans 13 amino acids. V lost 6 bases to trimming and J lost 2 bases, with 10 bases between them. For the second PCR, which ran for about 7 to 12 cycles, a sample-barcoded 5' primer and a J-beta primer mix were used. TCRdb redid the calling of the 5' RACE reads with MiXCR, one entry per CDR3 protein. The sample includes 700,000 to 950,000 distinct CDR3 sequences, about 62% seen only once; the top ten take 20% to 25%.

This TCR was sampled from a man younger than 40 in good health. V is TRBV12-3 or TRBV12-4 and J is TRBJ2-5; a possible D gene is TRBD1 (6 bases). The sequenced material came from blood. The CDR3 loop reads CASRAGQQETQYF. CDR3 coding DNA: TGTGCCAGCAGGGCCGGACAGCAAGAGACCCAGTACTTC.